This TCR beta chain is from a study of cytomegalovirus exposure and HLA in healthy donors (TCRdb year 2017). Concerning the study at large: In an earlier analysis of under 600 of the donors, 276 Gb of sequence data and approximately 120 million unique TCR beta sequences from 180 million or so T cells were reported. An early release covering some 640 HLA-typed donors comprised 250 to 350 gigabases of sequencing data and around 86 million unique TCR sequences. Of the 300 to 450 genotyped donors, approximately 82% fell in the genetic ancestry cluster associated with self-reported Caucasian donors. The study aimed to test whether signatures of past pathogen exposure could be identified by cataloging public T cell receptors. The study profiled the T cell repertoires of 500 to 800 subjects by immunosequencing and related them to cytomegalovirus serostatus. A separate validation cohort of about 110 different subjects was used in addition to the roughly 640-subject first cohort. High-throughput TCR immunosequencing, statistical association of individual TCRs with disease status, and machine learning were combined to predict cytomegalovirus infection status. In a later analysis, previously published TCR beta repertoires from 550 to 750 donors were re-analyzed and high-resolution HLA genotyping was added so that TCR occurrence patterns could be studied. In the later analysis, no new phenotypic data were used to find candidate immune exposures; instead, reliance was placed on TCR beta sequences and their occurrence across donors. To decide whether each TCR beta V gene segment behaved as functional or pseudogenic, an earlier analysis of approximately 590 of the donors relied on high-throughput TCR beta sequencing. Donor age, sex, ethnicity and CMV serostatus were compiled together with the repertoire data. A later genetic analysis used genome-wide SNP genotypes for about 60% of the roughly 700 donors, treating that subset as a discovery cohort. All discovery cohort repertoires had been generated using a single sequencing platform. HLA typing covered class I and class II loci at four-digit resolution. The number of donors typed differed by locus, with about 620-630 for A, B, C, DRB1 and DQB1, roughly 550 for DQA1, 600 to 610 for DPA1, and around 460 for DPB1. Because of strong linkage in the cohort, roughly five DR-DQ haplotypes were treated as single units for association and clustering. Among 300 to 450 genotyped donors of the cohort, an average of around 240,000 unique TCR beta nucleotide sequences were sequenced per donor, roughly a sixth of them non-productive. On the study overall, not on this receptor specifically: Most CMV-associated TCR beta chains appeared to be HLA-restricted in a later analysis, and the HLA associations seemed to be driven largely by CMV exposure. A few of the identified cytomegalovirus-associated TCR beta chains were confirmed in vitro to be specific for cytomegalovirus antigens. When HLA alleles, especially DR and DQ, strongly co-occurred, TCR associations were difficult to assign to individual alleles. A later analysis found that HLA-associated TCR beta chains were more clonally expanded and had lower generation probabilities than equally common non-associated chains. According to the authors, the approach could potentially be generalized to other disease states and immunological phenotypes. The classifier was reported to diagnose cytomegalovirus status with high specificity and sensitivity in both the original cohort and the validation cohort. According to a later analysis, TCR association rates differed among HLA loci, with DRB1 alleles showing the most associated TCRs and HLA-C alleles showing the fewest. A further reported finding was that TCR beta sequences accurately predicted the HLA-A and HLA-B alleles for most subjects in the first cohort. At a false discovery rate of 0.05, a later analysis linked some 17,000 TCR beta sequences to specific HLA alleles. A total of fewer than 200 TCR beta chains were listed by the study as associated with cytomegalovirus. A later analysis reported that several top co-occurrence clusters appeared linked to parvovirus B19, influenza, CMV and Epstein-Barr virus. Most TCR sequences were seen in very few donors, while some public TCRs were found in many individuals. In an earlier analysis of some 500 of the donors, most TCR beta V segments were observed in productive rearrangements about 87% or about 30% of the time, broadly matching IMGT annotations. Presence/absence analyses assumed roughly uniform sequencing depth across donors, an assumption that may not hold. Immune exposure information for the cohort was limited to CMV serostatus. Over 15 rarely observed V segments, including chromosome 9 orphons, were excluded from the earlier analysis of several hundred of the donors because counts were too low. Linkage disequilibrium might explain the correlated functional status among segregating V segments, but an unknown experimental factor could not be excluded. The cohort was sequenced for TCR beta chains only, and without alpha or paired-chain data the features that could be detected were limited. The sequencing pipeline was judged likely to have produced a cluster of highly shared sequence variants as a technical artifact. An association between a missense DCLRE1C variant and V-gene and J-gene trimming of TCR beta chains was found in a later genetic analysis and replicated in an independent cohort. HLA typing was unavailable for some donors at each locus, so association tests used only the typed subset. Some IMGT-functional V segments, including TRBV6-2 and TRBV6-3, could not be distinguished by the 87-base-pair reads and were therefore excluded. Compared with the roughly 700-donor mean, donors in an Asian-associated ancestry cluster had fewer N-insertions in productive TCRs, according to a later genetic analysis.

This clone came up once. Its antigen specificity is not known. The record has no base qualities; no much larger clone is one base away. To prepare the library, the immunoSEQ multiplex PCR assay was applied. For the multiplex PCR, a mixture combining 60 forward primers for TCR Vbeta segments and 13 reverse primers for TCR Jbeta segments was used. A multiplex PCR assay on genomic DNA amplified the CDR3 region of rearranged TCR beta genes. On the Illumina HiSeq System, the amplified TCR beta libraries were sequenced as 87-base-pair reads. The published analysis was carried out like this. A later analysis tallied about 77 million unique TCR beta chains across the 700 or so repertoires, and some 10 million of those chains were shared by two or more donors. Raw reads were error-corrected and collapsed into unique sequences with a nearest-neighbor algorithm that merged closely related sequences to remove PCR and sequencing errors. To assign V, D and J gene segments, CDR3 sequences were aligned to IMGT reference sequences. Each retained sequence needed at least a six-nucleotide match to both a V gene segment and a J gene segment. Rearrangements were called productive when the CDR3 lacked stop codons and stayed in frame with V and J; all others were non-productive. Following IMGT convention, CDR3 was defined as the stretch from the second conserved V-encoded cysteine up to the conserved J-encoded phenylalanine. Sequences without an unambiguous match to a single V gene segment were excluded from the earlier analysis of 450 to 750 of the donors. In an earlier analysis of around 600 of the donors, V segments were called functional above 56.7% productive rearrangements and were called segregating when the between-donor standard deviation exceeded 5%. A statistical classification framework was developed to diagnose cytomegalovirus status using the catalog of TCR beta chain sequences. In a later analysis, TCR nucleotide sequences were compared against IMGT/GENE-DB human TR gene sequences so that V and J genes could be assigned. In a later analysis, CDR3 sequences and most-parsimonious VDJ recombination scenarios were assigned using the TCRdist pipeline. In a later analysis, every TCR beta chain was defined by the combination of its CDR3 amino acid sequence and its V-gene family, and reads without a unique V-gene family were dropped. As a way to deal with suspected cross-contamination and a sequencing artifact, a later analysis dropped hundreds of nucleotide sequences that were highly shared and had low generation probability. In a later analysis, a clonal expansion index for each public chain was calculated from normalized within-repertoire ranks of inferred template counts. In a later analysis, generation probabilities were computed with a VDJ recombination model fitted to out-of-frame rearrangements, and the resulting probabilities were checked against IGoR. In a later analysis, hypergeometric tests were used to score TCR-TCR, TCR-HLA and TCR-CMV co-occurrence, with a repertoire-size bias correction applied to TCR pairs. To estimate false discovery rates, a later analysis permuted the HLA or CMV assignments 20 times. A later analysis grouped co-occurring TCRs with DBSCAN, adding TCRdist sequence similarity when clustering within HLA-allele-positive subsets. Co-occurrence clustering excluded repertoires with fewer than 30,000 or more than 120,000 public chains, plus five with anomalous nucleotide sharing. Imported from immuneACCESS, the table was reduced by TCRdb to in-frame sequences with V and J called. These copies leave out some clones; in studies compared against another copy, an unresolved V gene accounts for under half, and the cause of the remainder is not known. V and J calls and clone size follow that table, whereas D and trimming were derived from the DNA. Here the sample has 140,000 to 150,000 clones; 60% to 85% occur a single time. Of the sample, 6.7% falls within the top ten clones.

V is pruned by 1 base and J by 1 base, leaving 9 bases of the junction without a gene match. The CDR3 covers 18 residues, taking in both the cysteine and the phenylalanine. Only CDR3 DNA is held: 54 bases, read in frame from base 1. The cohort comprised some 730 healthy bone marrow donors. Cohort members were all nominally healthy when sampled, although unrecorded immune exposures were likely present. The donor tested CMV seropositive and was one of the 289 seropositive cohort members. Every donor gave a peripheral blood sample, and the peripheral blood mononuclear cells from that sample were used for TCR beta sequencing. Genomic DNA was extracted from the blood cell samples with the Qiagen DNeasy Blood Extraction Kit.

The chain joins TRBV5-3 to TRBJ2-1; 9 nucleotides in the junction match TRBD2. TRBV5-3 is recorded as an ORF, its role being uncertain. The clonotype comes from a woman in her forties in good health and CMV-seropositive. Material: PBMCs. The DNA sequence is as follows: TGTGCCAGAAGCTTGTCTAGCGGGGTGATGAGGTCCTACAATGAGCAGTTCTTC. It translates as CARSLSSGVMRSYNEQFF.